These 26 T cell receptor beta chains originate from one sample sequenced in a study of response to subunit inactivated influenza vaccine. TCRdb independently ran MiXCR on the RT-PCR reads; one entry per CDR3 protein. The sample lists 490,000 or so distinct CDR3 sequences, 7.6% seen once, with roughly 13% in the top ten. The source was PBMCs from blood, collected roughly 24 months after vaccination. These receptors were obtained from a man aged 50-75 years who received an inactivated influenza vaccine.

V and J are TRBV2 and TRBJ2-1, with a possible D match to TRBD2 (7 bases). CDR3 length: 14 amino acids. Per the germline V gene, CDR1 is SNHLY and CDR2 is FYNNEI. V was pared by 7 bases and J by 5 bases, with 15 bases between. In DNA form, the CDR3 reads TGTGCCAGCACGAGGGGGGGCGCTAACAATGAGCAGTTCTTC. Amino acids: CASTRGGANNEQFF.

This clonotype was detected a few times. The chain couples TRBV6-2 or TRBV6-3 to TRBJ2-1; 10 bases fit TRBD1. Trimming took 6 bases from V and 7 from J; bases not matched to a gene: 3. Per germline, CDR1 MNHEY and CDR2 SVGEGT. This CDR3 spans 13 amino acids. This chain's CDR3 is CASRRQGANEQFF. In DNA form, the CDR3 reads TGTGCCAGCAGGCGACAGGGGGCGAATGAGCAGTTCTTC.

This clonotype was found many times. The V and J genes are TRBV28 and TRBJ1-2; 9 bases fit TRBD1. The germline V gene encodes CDR1 MDHEN and CDR2 SYDVKM. This CDR3 has 15 residues. V shed 2 bases and J 4 bases; nucleotides not matched to a gene: 5. CDR3 DNA: TGTGCCAGCAGTTTAGGGACAGGGAACCTCTATGGCTACACCTTC. This codes for CASSLGTGNLYGYTF.

This clonotype appeared many times. The CDR3 reads CSVEAQQGAGYQETQYF. CDR3 DNA sequence: TGCAGCGTTGAAGCCCAACAGGGGGCGGGGTACCAAGAGACCCAGTACTTC. This sequence joins TRBV29-1 and TRBJ2-5; 9 bases line up with TRBD1. V shed 1 base and J 0 bases; nucleotides not matched to a gene: 9. The germline V gene has CDR1 SQVTM and CDR2 ANQGSEA. CDR3 length: 17 amino acids.

This clonotype was counted a few times. V usage is TRBV7-9 and J usage is TRBJ2-1; the match to TRBD2 covers 9 bases. Trimming took 3 bases from V and 4 from J; bases not matched to a gene: 10. There are 17 residues in the CDR3. Germline V gene lookup returns CDR1 SEHNR and CDR2 FQNEAQ (reference sequence). CDR3 DNA: TGTGCCAGCAGCTTCCCGACCGCGGGGGGGCTGTACAATGAGCAGTTCTTC. Protein product: CASSFPTAGGLYNEQFF.

J is TRBJ1-2 and V is TRBV2, with unresolved D. Trimming shortened V by 4 bases and J by 2 bases, and 8 bases separated the two germline ends. The CDR3 covers 13 residues. The germline gives CDR1 SNHLY, CDR2 FYNNEI. CDR3 in DNA: TGTGCCAGCAGTGTTGTCAACAACTATGGCTACACCTTC. Translated, it gives CASSVVNNYGYTF.

There are many counts of this clonotype. V and J are TRBV5-1 and TRBJ2-4; the D gene could be TRBD1 or TRBD2 (5 bases each). CDR1 and CDR2 from the germline V gene are SGHRS and YFSETQ. The V end lost 4 bases, the J end lost 1 base, and 9 bases lay between the germline ends. The CDR3 runs 14 residues. The CDR3 region is CASSVGEAKNIQYF. DNA for the CDR3: TGCGCCAGCAGCGTGGGGGAGGCCAAAAACATTCAGTACTTC.

The chain is built from TRBV5-1 and TRBJ2-7; possibly TRBD2 for D (5 bases). This CDR3 has 15 amino acids. Germline assignment: CDR1 SGHRS and CDR2 YFSETQ. Trimming removed 0 bases at V and 5 bases at J, with 15 bases between. CDR3 loop: CASSLVPGFVDEQYF. The CDR3 DNA reads TGCGCCAGCAGCTTGGTCCCGGGGTTCGTCGACGAGCAGTACTTC.

V gene TRBV5-1 combines with J gene TRBJ1-1, with a possible D match to TRBD1 (5 bases). The CDR3 loop spans 17 amino acids. V was cut by 0 bases and J by 1 base, with 16 bases left in between. Germline CDR1 reads SGHRS; CDR2 reads YFSETQ. Here the CDR3 reads CASSLEAGGGWNTEAFF. The CDR3 DNA sequence: TGCGCCAGCAGCTTGGAGGCAGGTGGGGGTTGGAACACTGAAGCTTTCTTT.

The CDR3 loop is CSVVGGVYEQYF. The DNA for the CDR3 is TGCAGCGTTGTAGGAGGGGTCTACGAGCAGTACTTC. The chain combines TRBV29-1 with TRBJ2-7, with D possibly TRBD2 on 6 matching bases. Germline V gives CDR1 SQVTM, CDR2 ANQGSEA. Trimming removed 4 bases from V and 3 bases from J, with 10 bases in between. The CDR3 is 12 residues long.

This clonotype has a handful of counts. This chain uses TRBV2 with TRBJ1-5; D may be TRBD1 (5 bases). CDR3 length: 16 residues. Germline CDR1 is SNHLY and CDR2 is FYNNEI. V gave up 8 bases and J gave up 2 bases, with 19 bases separating them. The CDR3 here is CASEGQWGFGNQPQHF. The CDR3 DNA sequence: TGTGCCAGCGAGGGCCAATGGGGGTTCGGCAATCAGCCCCAGCATTTT.

The genes are TRBV20-1 and TRBJ1-2, with D tentatively TRBD1 (6 bases). Germline V gives CDR1 DFQATT, CDR2 SNEGSKA (reference sequence). V dropped 6 bases and J dropped 7 bases, with 15 bases sitting between them. The CDR3 consists of 12 residues. The CDR3 DNA reads TGCAGTGCCCAAACAGGGTATGCTGGCTACACCTTC. Its protein is CSAQTGYAGYTF.

V usage is TRBV5-8 and J usage is TRBJ2-1; D is undetermined. V was pared by 4 bases and J by 4 bases, with 9 bases between. CDR3 size: 13 residues. CDR1 and CDR2 (germline): SGHTS, YDEGEE. In DNA, the CDR3 is TGTGCCAGCAGCCGCCTGTTTTACAATGAGCAGTTCTTC. It is translated as CASSRLFYNEQFF. Filled out from reference TRBV5-8 and TRBJ2-1, the complete variable domain reads EAGVTQSPTHLIKTRGQQATLRCSPISGHTSVYWYQQALGLGLQFLLWYDEGEERNRGNFPPRFSGRQFPNYSSELNVNALELEDSALYLCASSRLFYNEQFFGPGTRLTVL.

This chain joins TRBV29-1 and TRBJ2-5; D gene ambiguous. This CDR3 contains 10 residues. The germline CDR1 and CDR2 sequences are SQVTM and ANQGSEA. V was pared by 4 bases and J by 5 bases, with 5 bases between. CDR3: CSVGSETQYF. In nucleotides, the CDR3 is TGCAGCGTTGGGAGCGAGACCCAGTACTTC.

There are many counts of this clonotype. The genes are TRBV20-1 and TRBJ1-5, with a tentative D call TRBD1 (5 bases). V lost 3 bases and J 4 bases, leaving 13 bases between the germline ends. Germline V gene sequence: CDR1 DFQATT, CDR2 SNEGSKA (reference sequence). The CDR3 sequence is 14 residues long. The CDR3: CSASPDSVNQPQHF. The CDR3, as DNA: TGCAGTGCTAGCCCCGACAGCGTAAATCAGCCCCAGCATTTT.

This clonotype showed up many times. The rearrangement joins TRBV20-1 to TRBJ2-1; D is uncertain. V was clipped by 3 bases and J by 2 bases, with 8 bases between them. Per germline, CDR1 DFQATT and CDR2 SNEGSKA (reference sequence). The length of the CDR3 is 13 residues. This chain's CDR3 is CSARGFTYNEQFF. The CDR3 bases are TGCAGTGCTAGGGGGTTCACCTACAATGAGCAGTTCTTC.

This clonotype has just a few counts. The DNA of the CDR3 is TGCAGTGCTAGAGGGGGGGGAATGCGGGGCACAGATACGCAGTATTTT. This translates into CSARGGGMRGTDTQYF. The chain couples TRBV20-1 to TRBJ2-3; TRBD2 aligns across 7 bases. The length of the CDR3 is 16 residues. V trimming: 1 base; J trimming: 1 base; junction bases outside the gene matches: 8. The germline V gene encodes CDR1 DFQATT and CDR2 SNEGSKA (reference sequence).

Many counts were recorded for this clonotype. The rearrangement joins TRBV5-1 to TRBJ1-6, with TRBD1 matching 7 bases. Germline V lookup: CDR1 SGHRS, CDR2 YFSETQ. The CDR3 has 14 residues. Trimming removed 4 bases from V and 6 bases from J; junction bases left unmatched: 4. CDR3 sequence: CASSPGTANSPLHF. In nucleotides, the CDR3 is TGCGCCAGCAGCCCCGGGACAGCTAATTCACCCCTCCACTTT.

This clonotype was detected only a few times. The V gene is TRBV20-1, the J gene TRBJ2-7; 10 nucleotides line up with TRBD2. CDR1 and CDR2 from the germline V gene are DFQATT and SNEGSKA (reference sequence). This CDR3 has 16 amino acids. Trimming removed 5 bases from V and 3 bases from J; junction bases left unmatched: 13. This CDR3 reads CSAGGAGLALLYEQYF. In DNA, the CDR3 is TGCAGTGCTGGAGGGGCGGGACTAGCGCTCCTCTACGAGCAGTACTTC.

The chain recombines TRBV6-5 with TRBJ2-7; TRBD2 agrees at 7 bases. Germline values: CDR1 MNHEY, CDR2 SVGAGI. The CDR3 totals 14 residues. The ends lost 4 bases at V and 3 bases at J; junction bases unmatched: 6. Written as DNA, the CDR3 is TGTGCCAGCAGTTGGGGAGGGACTGACTACGAGCAGTACTTC. Its protein is CASSWGGTDYEQYF.

In nucleotides, the CDR3 is TGCAGTGCTAGAAGTATCTCAGGATGGGGCACAGATACGCAGTATTTT. It translates to CSARSISGWGTDTQYF. This chain links TRBV20-1 with TRBJ2-3; no reliable D call. The V gene's germline CDR1 is DFQATT and CDR2 SNEGSKA (reference sequence). The CDR3 runs 16 residues. V lost 2 bases and J lost 1, with 16 bases in between.

This clonotype has ten or more counts. This chain links TRBV4-2 with TRBJ2-5, with 10 bases aligning to TRBD1. The CDR3 runs to 14 residues. V was pared by 10 bases and J by 0 bases, with 5 bases of the junction left unmatched. Germline assignment: CDR1 LGHNA and CDR2 YNFKEQ. CDR3 DNA sequence: TGTGCCACTGGGGACAGGGGTGACCAAGAGACCCAGTACTTC. This gives the protein CATGDRGDQETQYF.

At least ten counts were recorded for this clonotype. The V gene is TRBV2, the J gene TRBJ2-1; 9 bases fit TRBD2. CDR1 is SNHLY and CDR2 is FYNNEI in the germline V gene. V shed 2 bases and J 2 bases; nucleotides not matched to a gene: 4. The CDR3 runs to 16 residues. This CDR3 is CASSEQAGGPYNEQFF. The DNA for the CDR3 is TGTGCCAGCAGTGAACAGGCGGGAGGGCCCTACAATGAGCAGTTCTTC.

The rearrangement links TRBV11-2 to TRBJ1-2; D gene unclear. V was cut by 5 bases and J by 4 bases, with 11 bases left in between. The CDR3 covers 13 residues. The germline V gene has CDR1 SGHAT and CDR2 FQNNGV. The CDR3 DNA reads as TGTGCCAGCAGCCCCGCGGAATCCTATGGCTACACCTTC. Translating it yields CASSPAESYGYTF.

This clonotype occurred a few times. This chain joins TRBV5-5 and TRBJ2-3, with 9 nucleotides matching TRBD1. Germline assignment: CDR1 SGHKS and CDR2 YYEKEE (reference sequence). J lost 2 bases, V lost 0 bases, and 4 bases had no gene match. This CDR3 has 16 amino acids. Here the CDR3 reads CASSLGGTGNTDTQYF. The CDR3 DNA sequence: TGTGCCAGCAGCTTGGGCGGGACAGGGAACACAGATACGCAGTATTTT.

This clonotype was picked up many times. The chain couples TRBV20-1 to TRBJ2-1, with 9 bases fitting TRBD1. Germline assignment: CDR1 DFQATT and CDR2 SNEGSKA (reference sequence). Losses at the gene ends were 6 bases for V and 5 bases for J; bases not matched to a gene: 5. This CDR3 is built from 13 residues. In nucleotides, the CDR3 is TGCAGTGCGGGGACAGGGCACCACAATGAGCAGTTCTTC. This sequence encodes CSAGTGHHNEQFF.